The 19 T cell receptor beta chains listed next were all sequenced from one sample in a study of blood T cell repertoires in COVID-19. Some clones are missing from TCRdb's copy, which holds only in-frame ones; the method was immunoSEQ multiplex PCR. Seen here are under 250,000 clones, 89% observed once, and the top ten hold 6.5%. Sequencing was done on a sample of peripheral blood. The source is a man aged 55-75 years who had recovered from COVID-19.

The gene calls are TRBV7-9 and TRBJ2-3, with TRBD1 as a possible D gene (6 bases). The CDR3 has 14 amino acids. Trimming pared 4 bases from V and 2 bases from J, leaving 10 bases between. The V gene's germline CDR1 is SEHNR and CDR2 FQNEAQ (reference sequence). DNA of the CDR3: TGTGCCAGCAGCTCAGCAGGGGCCACAGATACGCAGTATTTT. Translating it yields CASSSAGATDTQYF.

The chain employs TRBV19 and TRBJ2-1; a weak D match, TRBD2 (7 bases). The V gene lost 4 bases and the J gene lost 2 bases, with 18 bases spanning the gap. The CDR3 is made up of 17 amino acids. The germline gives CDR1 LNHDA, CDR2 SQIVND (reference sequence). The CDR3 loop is CASSNPIKGGAYNEQFF. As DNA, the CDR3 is TGTGCCAGTAGTAACCCTATTAAAGGGGGGGCCTACAATGAGCAGTTCTTC. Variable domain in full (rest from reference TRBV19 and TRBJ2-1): DGGITQSPKYLFRKEGQNVTLSCEQNLNHDAMYWYRQDPGQGLRLIYYSQIVNDFQKGDIAEGYSVSREKKESFPLTVTSAQKNPTAFYLCASSNPIKGGAYNEQFFGPGTRLTVL.

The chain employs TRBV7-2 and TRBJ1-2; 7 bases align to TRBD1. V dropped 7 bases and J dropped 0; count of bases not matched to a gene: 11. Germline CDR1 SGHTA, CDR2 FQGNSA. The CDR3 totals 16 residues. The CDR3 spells CASNPNRGGANYGYTF. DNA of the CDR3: TGTGCCAGCAACCCTAACAGGGGTGGGGCTAACTATGGCTACACCTTC.

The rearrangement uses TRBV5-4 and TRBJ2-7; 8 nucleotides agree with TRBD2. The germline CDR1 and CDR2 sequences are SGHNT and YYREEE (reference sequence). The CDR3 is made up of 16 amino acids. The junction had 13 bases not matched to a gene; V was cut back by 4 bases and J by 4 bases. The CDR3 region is CASSRGTSGSGYEQYF. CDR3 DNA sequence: TGTGCCAGCAGCCGCGGGACGAGCGGGAGTGGGTACGAGCAGTACTTC.

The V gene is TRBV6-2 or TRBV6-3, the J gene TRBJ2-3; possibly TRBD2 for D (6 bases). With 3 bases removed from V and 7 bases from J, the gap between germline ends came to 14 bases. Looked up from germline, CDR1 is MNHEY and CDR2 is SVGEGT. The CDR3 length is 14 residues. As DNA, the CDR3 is TGTGCCAGCAGTTATATCGGGGGACCCAATACGCAGTATTTT. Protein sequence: CASSYIGGPNTQYF.

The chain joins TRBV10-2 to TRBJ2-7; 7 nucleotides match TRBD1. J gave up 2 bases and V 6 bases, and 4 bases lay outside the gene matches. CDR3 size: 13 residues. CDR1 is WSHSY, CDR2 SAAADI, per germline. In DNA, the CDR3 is TGCGCCAGCAGGCAGGGGACAGCCTACGAGCAGTACTTC. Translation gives CASRQGTAYEQYF.

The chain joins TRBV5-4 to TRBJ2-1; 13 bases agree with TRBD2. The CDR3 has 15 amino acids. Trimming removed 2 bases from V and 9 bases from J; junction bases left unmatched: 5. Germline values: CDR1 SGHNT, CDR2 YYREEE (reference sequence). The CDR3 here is CASSFTSGGASEQFF. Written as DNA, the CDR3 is TGTGCCAGCAGCTTTACTAGCGGGGGGGCATCTGAGCAGTTCTTC.

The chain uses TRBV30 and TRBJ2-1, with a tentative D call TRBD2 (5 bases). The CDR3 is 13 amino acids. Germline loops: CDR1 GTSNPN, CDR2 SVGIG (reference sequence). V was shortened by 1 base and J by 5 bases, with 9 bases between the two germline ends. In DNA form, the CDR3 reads TGTGCCTGGAGTGCTCAGGAGGACAATGAGCAGTTCTTC. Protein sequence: CAWSAQEDNEQFF. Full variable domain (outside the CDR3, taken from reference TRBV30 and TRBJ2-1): SQTIHQWPATLVQPVGSPLSLECTVEGTSNPNLYWYRQAAGRGLQLLFYSVGIGQISSEVPQNLSASRPQDRQFILSSKKLLLSDSGFYLCAWSAQEDNEQFFGPGTRLTVL.

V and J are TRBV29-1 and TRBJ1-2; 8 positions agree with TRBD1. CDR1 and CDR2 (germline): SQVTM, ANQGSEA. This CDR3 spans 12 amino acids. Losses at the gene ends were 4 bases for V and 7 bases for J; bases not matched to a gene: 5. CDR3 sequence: CSVARGRGGYTF. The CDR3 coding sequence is TGCAGCGTTGCCAGGGGGCGCGGTGGCTACACCTTC.

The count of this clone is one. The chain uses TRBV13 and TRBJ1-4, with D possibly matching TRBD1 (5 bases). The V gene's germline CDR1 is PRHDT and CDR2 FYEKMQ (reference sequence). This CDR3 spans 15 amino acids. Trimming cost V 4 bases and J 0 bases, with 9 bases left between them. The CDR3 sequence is CASSSETATNEKLFF. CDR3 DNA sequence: TGTGCCAGCAGCTCCGAGACAGCAACTAATGAAAAACTGTTTTTT.

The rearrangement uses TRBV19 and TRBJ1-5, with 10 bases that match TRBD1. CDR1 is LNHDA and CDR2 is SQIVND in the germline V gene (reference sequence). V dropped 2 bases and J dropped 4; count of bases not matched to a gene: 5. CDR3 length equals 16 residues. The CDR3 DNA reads TGTGCCAGTAGTATAACGAGGGACAGGGGAAATCAGCCCCAGCATTTT. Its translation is CASSITRDRGNQPQHF.

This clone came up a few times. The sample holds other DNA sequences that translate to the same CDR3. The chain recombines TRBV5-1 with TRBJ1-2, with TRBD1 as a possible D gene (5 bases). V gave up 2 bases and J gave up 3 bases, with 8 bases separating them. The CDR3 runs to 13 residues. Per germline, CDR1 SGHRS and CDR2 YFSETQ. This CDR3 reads CASSLEGDYGYTF. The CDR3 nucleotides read TGCGCCAGCAGCTTAGAAGGGGACTATGGCTACACCTTC.

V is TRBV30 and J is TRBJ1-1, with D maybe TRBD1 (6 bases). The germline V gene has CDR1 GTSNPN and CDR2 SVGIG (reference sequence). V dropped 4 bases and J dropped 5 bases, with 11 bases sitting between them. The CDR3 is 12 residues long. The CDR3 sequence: CAWIWGRTEAFF. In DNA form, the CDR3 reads TGTGCCTGGATCTGGGGGCGTACTGAAGCTTTCTTT.

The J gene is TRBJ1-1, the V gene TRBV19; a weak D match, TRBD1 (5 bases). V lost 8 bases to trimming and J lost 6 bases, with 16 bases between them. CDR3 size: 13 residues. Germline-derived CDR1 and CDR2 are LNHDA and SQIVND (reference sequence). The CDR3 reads CASRKKGAAEAFF. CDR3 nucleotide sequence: TGTGCCAGTCGTAAAAAAGGGGCCGCTGAAGCTTTCTTT.

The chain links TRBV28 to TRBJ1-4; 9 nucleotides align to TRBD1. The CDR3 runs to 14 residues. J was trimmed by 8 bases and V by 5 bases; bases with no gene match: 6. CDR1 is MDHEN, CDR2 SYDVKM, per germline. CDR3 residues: CASSPGQGREKLFF. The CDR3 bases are TGTGCCAGCAGTCCGGGACAGGGAAGAGAAAAACTGTTTTTT.

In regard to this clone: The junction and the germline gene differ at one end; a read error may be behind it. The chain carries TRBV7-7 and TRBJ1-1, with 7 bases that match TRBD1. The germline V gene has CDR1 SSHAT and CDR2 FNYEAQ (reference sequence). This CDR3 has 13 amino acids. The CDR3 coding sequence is TGTGCTAGCAGCTTCGACAGGGACACTGAAGCTTTCTTT. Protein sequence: CASSFDRDTEAFF.

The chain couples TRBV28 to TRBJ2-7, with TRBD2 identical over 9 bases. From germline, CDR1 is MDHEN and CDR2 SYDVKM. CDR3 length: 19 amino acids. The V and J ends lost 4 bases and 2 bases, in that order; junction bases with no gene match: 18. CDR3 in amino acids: CASSSWTPAGGRAAYEQYF. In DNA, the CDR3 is TGTGCCAGCAGTTCTTGGACCCCAGCGGGCGGGAGGGCCGCCTACGAGCAGTACTTC.

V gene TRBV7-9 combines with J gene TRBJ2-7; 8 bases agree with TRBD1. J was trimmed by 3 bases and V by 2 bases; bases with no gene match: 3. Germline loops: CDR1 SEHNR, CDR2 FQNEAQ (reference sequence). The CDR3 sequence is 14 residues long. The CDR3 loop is CASSLKDRGYEQYF. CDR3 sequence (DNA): TGTGCCAGCAGCTTAAAAGACAGGGGCTACGAGCAGTACTTC. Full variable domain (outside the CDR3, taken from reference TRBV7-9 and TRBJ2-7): DTGVSQNPRHKITKRGQNVTFRCDPISEHNRLYWYRQTLGQGPEFLTYFQNEAQLEKSRLLSDRFSAERPKGSFSTLEIQRTEQGDSAMYLCASSLKDRGYEQYFGPGTRLTVT.

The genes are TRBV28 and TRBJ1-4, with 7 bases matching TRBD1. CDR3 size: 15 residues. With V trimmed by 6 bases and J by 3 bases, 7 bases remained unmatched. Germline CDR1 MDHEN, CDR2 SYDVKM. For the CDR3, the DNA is TGTGCCAGCAGCCTGACAGGGCTCTCTAATGAAAAACTGTTTTTT. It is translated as CASSLTGLSNEKLFF. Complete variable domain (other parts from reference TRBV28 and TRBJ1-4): DVKVTQSSRYLVKRTGEKVFLECVQDMDHENMFWYRQDPGLGLRLIYFSYDVKMKEKGDIPEGYSVSREKKERFSLILESASTNQTSMYLCASSLTGLSNEKLFFGSGTQLSVL.